The 19 T cell receptor beta chains listed next were all sequenced from one sample in a study of somatic mutations in cytotoxic T cells in rheumatoid arthritis. The repertoire was sequenced with immunoSEQ multiplex PCR; TCRdb's copy has only in-frame clones and lacks some. The repertoire holds about 14,000 clones, with around 90% as singletons. The specimen was CD4+ T cells sorted from blood. All receptors come from a man aged 65 to 85 with rheumatoid arthritis.

The chain combines TRBV4-1 with TRBJ2-2; TRBD2 agrees at 15 bases. This CDR3 comprises 21 residues. V lost 4 bases, J lost 2 bases, and 14 bases stayed unmatched. Germline CDR1 MGHRA, CDR2 YSYEKL. Here the CDR3 reads CASSRGPIRTSGGANTGELFF. DNA for the CDR3: TGCGCCAGCAGCCGGGGACCCATAAGGACTAGCGGGGGGGCAAACACCGGGGAGCTGTTTTTT.

This rearrangement joins TRBV7-9 to TRBJ1-2; TRBD1 matches 7 bases. Germline CDR1 reads SEHNR; CDR2 reads FQNEAQ (reference sequence). This CDR3 region has 13 residues. The V segment lost 5 bases and the J segment 2 bases; nucleotides outside the gene matches: 2. CDR3 amino acids: CASSVGQNYGYTF. The CDR3 DNA reads as TGTGCCAGCAGCGTGGGACAGAACTATGGCTACACCTTC.

The chain has TRBV27 and TRBJ1-2; TRBD1 matches 7 bases. Trimming took 9 bases from V and 4 from J; bases not matched to a gene: 11. The CDR3 is 14 amino acids. Germline CDR1 is MNHEY and CDR2 is SMNVEV (reference sequence). CDR3 bases: TGTGCCAGTAGAACGCAACAGGGGTCCTATGGCTACACCTTC. Protein product: CASRTQQGSYGYTF.

The chain employs TRBV18 and TRBJ1-2; 7 bases fit TRBD1. With 3 bases clipped from V and 3 bases from J, the junction kept 7 bases outside the gene matches. This CDR3 comprises 15 residues. Germline loops: CDR1 KGHSH, CDR2 LQKENI. For the CDR3, the DNA is TGTGCCAGCTCACCCGGGACAGACCGATACTATGGCTACACCTTC. This codes for CASSPGTDRYYGYTF.

The V and J genes are TRBV28 and TRBJ1-2, with TRBD1 matching 7 bases. CDR1 and CDR2 from the germline V gene are MDHEN and SYDVKM. Trimming cost V 3 bases and J 3 bases; bases outside gene matches: 7. The CDR3 is made up of 15 amino acids. For the CDR3, the DNA is TGTGCCAGCAGTTTCCGGGACAGACTATACTATGGCTACACCTTC. It specifies CASSFRDRLYYGYTF.

The chain is built from TRBV7-4 and TRBJ1-5; 9 nucleotides line up with TRBD1. V lost 5 bases and J lost 5; bases outside the gene matches: 13. This CDR3 is built from 17 residues. CDR1 is SGHVT, CDR2 SQSDAQ, per germline. DNA of the CDR3: TGTGCCAGCAGCCACCATTTCGGGACAGGGCCCTATCAGCCCCAGCATTTT. This sequence encodes CASSHHFGTGPYQPQHF.

The V call is TRBV25-1, the J call TRBJ1-2, with 8 bases lining up with TRBD1. The germline V gene has CDR1 MGHDK and CDR2 SYGVNS. The CDR3 contains 13 residues. J lost 8 bases, V lost 3 bases, and 5 bases had no gene match. The CDR3, as DNA: TGTGCCAGCAGTGAGCAGGGGGCGAGAGGCTACACCTTC. Translation: CASSEQGARGYTF.

The rearrangement uses TRBV6-1 and TRBJ2-1; 8 nucleotides agree with TRBD1. The CDR3 runs to 15 residues. The V segment lost 3 bases and the J segment 0 bases; nucleotides outside the gene matches: 1. Germline V gene lookup returns CDR1 MNHNS and CDR2 SASEGT. The CDR3: CASSEQGASYNEQFF. The DNA of the CDR3 is TGTGCCAGCAGTGAGCAGGGGGCCTCCTACAATGAGCAGTTCTTC.

The rearrangement uses TRBV11-2 and TRBJ2-5, with 8 bases that match TRBD2. J lost 5 bases, V lost 5 bases, and 7 bases had no gene match. In germline, CDR1 is SGHAT, CDR2 FQNNGV. The CDR3 sequence is 14 residues long. The CDR3 bases are TGTGCCAGCAGCCCCCGGGGGGGTCGGGAGACCCAGTACTTC. It translates to CASSPRGGRETQYF.

The V call is TRBV5-1, the J call TRBJ2-5; tentative D call: TRBD2 (6 bases). V was shortened by 4 bases and J by 2 bases, with 12 bases between the two germline ends. The CDR3 sequence is 14 residues long. Germline values: CDR1 SGHRS, CDR2 YFSETQ. CDR3 in amino acids: CASSPPGEQETQYF. CDR3 in DNA: TGCGCCAGCAGCCCGCCGGGAGAACAAGAGACCCAGTACTTC.

The J gene is TRBJ2-2, the V gene TRBV28; 9 nucleotides agree with TRBD1. Unmatched junction bases numbered 1, after V lost 8 bases and J lost 3 bases. The CDR3 is 13 residues long. Per the germline V gene, CDR1 is MDHEN and CDR2 is SYDVKM. The CDR3 protein is CASRDRDTGELFF. The CDR3 DNA reads TGTGCCAGCCGGGACAGGGACACCGGGGAGCTGTTTTTT.

This chain connects TRBV27 to TRBJ2-2; D is possibly TRBD1 (6 bases). The CDR3 totals 18 residues. V lost 3 bases and J 6 bases, leaving 23 bases between the germline ends. The germline CDR1 and CDR2 sequences are MNHEY and SMNVEV (reference sequence). CDR3 bases: TGTGCCAGCAGTTTGCTCCAGCCCGGGCAGGGGAAATCCGGGGAGCTGTTTTTT. It is translated as CASSLLQPGQGKSGELFF.

This clone was seen a handful of times. The chain combines TRBV5-1 with TRBJ2-7; TRBD1 agrees at 8 bases. CDR1 and CDR2 (germline): SGHRS, YFSETQ. The CDR3 has 15 residues. J lost 1 base, V lost 3 bases, and 6 bases had no gene match. The CDR3 nucleotides are TGCGCCAGCAGCTATAGGACAGGGATGTCCTACGAGCAGTACTTC. It is translated as CASSYRTGMSYEQYF.

J is TRBJ2-1 and V is TRBV30; D gene uncertain. The V end lost 2 bases, the J end lost 5 bases, and 10 bases lay between the germline ends. This CDR3 spans 13 amino acids. The germline CDR1 and CDR2 sequences are GTSNPN and SVGIG (reference sequence). CDR3 in amino acids: CAWSLNYNNEQFF. CDR3 DNA sequence: TGTGCCTGGAGTCTAAACTATAACAATGAGCAGTTCTTC.

J is TRBJ2-5 and V is TRBV6-6, with no clear D. This CDR3 is built from 13 residues. The germline V gene encodes CDR1 MNHNY and CDR2 SVGAGI (reference sequence). V lost 0 bases and J 4 bases, leaving 6 bases between the germline ends. The chain's CDR3 is CASSYSGSETQYF. The DNA for the CDR3 is TGTGCCAGCAGTTACTCCGGTTCAGAGACCCAGTACTTC.

This clone was counted a single time. The J gene is TRBJ2-7, the V gene TRBV6-6, with a weak D call TRBD1 (5 bases). Germline CDR1 is MNHNY and CDR2 is SVGAGI (reference sequence). This CDR3 contains 14 residues. The V gene lost 0 bases and the J gene lost 5 bases, with 11 bases spanning the gap. Here the CDR3 DNA reads TGTGCCAGCAGTTACTCGGCAGGGTCAAACGAGCAGTACTTC. Translating it yields CASSYSAGSNEQYF.

The chain combines TRBV30 with TRBJ2-1; no definite D call. Trimming left V 1 base short and J 0 bases short, with 10 bases between. The CDR3 loop spans 15 amino acids. CDR1 and CDR2 (germline): GTSNPN, SVGIG (reference sequence). Here the CDR3 reads CAWSGLQNSYNEQFF. CDR3 coding DNA: TGTGCCTGGAGTGGGTTACAAAACTCCTACAATGAGCAGTTCTTC.

The chain carries TRBV10-3 and TRBJ1-4; TRBD1 is a possible D gene (6 bases). CDR1 is ENHRY and CDR2 is SYGVKD in the germline V gene. Trimming pared 8 bases from V and 8 bases from J, leaving 12 bases between. The CDR3 consists of 12 residues. This CDR3 is CAIGGGAEKLFF. The CDR3 DNA is TGTGCCATCGGAGGGGGGGCAGAAAAACTGTTTTTT.

This rearrangement joins TRBV7-9 to TRBJ2-5, with 12 bases lining up with TRBD2. The germline V gene has CDR1 SEHNR and CDR2 FQNEAQ (reference sequence). The CDR3 is made up of 16 amino acids. The V gene end was trimmed by 1 base and the J gene end by 5 bases; junction bases not matched to a gene: 5. This chain's CDR3 is CASSLGGLAGRETQYF. CDR3 DNA sequence: TGTGCCAGCAGCTTAGGAGGACTAGCGGGGCGGGAGACCCAGTACTTC.